This TCR beta chain was found in a study of radiation and T cells in renal cell carcinoma. Regarding time point: blood 4 weeks post-SBRT, at nephrectomy. Treatment: 15 Gy SBRT to primary tumor, nephrectomy 4 weeks later. Serial blood draws occurred at baseline and 2 and 4 weeks post-SBRT. Germline-derived CDR1 and CDR2 are GTSNPN and SVGIG (reference sequence). The CDR3 has 12 amino acids. V was shortened by 2 bases and J by 6 bases, with 8 bases between the two germline ends. The sample holds a few counts of this clone. Profiling relied on immunoSEQ multiplex PCR, and the TCRdb table lists in-frame clones only, not all of them. Here the sample spans around 170,000 clones, around 90% being singletons.

The receptor comes from a woman aged 50 to 60 with renal cell carcinoma. This rearrangement joins TRBV30 to TRBJ1-5; perhaps TRBD1 as D (6 bases). Sample: blood, taken from a patient whose treatment included radiotherapy and nephrectomy. The CDR3 here is CAWSIQGQPQHF. CDR3 coding DNA: TGTGCCTGGAGTATACAGGGTCAGCCCCAGCATTTT.